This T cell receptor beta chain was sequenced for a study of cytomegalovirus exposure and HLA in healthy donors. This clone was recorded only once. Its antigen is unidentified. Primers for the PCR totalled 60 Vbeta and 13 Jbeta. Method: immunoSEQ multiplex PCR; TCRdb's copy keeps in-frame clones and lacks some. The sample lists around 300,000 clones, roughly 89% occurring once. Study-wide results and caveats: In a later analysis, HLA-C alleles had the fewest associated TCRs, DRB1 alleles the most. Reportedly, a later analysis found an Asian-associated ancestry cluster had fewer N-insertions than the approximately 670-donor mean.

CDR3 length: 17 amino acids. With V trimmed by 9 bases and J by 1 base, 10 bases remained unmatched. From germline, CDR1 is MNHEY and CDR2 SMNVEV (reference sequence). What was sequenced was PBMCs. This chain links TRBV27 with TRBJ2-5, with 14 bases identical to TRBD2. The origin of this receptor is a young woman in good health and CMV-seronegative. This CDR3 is CASLIGLAGGLQETQYF. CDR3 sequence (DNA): TGTGCCAGTCTAATCGGACTAGCGGGGGGTCTCCAAGAGACCCAGTACTTC.